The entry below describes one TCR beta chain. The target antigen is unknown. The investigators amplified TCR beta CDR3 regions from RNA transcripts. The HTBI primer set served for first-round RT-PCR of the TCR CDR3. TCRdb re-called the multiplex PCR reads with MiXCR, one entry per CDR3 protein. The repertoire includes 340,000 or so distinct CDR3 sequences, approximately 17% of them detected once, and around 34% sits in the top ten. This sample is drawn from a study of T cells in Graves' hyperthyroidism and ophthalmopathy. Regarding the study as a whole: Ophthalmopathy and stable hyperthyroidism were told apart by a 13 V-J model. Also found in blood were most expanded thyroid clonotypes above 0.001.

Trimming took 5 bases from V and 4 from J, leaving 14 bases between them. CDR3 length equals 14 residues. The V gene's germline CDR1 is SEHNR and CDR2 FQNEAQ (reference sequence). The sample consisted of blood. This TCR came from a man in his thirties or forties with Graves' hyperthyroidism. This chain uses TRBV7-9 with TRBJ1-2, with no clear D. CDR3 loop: CASSRKTGPYGYTF. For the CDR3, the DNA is TGTGCCAGCAGCCGGAAGACTGGTCCCTATGGCTACACCTTC.